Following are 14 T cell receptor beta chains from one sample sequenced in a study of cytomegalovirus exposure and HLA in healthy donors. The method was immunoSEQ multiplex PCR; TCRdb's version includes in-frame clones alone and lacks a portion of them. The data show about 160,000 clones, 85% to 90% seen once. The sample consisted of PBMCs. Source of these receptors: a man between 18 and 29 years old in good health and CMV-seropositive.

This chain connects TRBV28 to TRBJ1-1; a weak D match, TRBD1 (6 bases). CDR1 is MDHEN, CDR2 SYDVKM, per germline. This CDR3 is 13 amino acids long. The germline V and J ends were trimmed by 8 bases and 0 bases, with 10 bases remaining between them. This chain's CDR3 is CASGGDMNTEAFF. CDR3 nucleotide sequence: TGTGCCAGCGGGGGGGACATGAACACTGAAGCTTTCTTT. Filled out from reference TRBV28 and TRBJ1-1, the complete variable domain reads DVKVTQSSRYLVKRTGEKVFLECVQDMDHENMFWYRQDPGLGLRLIYFSYDVKMKEKGDIPEGYSVSREKKERFSLILESASTNQTSMYLCASGGDMNTEAFFGQGTRLTVV.

CDR3 loop: CASSLVGRDTRGYTF. In DNA form, the CDR3 reads TGCGCCAGCAGCTTGGTAGGCAGGGATACGAGAGGCTACACCTTC. The chain carries TRBV5-1 and TRBJ1-2; maybe TRBD1 (5 bases). The CDR3 runs 15 residues. CDR1 and CDR2 from the germline V gene are SGHRS and YFSETQ. Trimming removed 0 bases at V and 8 bases at J, with 17 bases between.

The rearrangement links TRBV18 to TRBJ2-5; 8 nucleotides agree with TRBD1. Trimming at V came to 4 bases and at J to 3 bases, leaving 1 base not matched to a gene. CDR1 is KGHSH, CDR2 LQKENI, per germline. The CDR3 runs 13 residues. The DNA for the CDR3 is TGTGCCAGCTCACGGGGACAGGAAGAGACCCAGTACTTC. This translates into CASSRGQEETQYF.

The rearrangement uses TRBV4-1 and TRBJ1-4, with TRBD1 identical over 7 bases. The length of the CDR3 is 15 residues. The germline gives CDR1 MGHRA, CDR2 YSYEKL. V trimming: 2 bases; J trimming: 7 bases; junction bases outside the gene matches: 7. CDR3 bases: TGCGCCAGCAGCCAACAACAGGGGTTTGGTGAAAAACTGTTTTTT. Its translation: CASSQQQGFGEKLFF.

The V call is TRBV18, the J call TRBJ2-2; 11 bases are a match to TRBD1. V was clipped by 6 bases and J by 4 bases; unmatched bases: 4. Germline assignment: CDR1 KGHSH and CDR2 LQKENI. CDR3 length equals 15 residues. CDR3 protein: CASSSGQGATGELFF. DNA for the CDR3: TGTGCCAGCTCTTCTGGACAGGGGGCCACCGGGGAGCTGTTTTTT.

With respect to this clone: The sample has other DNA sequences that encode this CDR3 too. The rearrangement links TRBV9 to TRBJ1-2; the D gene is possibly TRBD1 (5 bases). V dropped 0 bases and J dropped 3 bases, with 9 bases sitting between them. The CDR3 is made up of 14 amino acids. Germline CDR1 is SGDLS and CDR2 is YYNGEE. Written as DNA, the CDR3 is TGTGCCAGCAGCGTAGGAGGAGGGGACTATGGCTACACCTTC. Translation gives CASSVGGGDYGYTF. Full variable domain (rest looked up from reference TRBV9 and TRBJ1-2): DSGVTQTPKHLITATGQRVTLRCSPRSGDLSVYWYQQSLDQGLQFLIQYYNGEERAKGNILERFSAQQFPDLHSELNLSSLELGDSALYFCASSVGGGDYGYTFGSGTRLTVV.

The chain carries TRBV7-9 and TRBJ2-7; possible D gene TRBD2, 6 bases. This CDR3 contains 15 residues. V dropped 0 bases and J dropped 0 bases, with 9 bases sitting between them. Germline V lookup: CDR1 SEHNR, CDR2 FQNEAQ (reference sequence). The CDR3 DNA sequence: TGTGCCAGCAGCTTAGCGCGGGGTAACTCCTACGAGCAGTACTTC. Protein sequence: CASSLARGNSYEQYF. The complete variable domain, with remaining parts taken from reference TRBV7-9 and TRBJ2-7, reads DTGVSQNPRHKITKRGQNVTFRCDPISEHNRLYWYRQTLGQGPEFLTYFQNEAQLEKSRLLSDRFSAERPKGSFSTLEIQRTEQGDSAMYLCASSLARGNSYEQYFGPGTRLTVT.

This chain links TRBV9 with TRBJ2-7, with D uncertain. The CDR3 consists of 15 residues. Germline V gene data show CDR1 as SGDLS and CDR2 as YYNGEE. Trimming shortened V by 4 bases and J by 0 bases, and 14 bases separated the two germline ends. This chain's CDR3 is CASSPRLGGSYEQYF. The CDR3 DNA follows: TGTGCCAGCAGCCCCCGACTCGGCGGCTCCTACGAGCAGTACTTC.

In nucleotides, the CDR3 is TGTGCCAGCAGCTTAAGTACAGCAAGATCGACCCAGTACTTC. Amino acids: CASSLSTARSTQYF. The chain joins TRBV7-3 to TRBJ2-5; D ambiguous. Trimming pared 1 base from V and 7 bases from J, leaving 13 bases between. CDR1 is SGHTA, CDR2 FQGTGA, per germline. The length of the CDR3 is 14 residues.

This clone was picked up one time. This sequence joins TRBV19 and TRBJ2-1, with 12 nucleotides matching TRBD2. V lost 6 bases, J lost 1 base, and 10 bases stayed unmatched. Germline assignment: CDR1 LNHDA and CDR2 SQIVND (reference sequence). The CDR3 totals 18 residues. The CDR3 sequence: CASRTSGRLGVSYNEQFF. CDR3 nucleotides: TGTGCCAGTAGGACTAGCGGGAGACTGGGCGTTTCCTACAATGAGCAGTTCTTC.

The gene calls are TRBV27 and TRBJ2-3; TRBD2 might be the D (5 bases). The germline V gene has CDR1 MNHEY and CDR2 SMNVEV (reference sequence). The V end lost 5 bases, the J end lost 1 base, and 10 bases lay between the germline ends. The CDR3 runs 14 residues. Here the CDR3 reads CASSIAWGTDTQYF. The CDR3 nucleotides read TGTGCCAGCAGTATAGCGTGGGGCACAGATACGCAGTATTTT.

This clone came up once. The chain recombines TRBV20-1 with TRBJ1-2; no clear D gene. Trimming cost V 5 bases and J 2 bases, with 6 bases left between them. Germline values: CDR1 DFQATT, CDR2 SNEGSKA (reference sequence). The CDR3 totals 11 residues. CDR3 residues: CSALINYGYTF. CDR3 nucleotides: TGCAGTGCTCTAATAAACTATGGCTACACCTTC.

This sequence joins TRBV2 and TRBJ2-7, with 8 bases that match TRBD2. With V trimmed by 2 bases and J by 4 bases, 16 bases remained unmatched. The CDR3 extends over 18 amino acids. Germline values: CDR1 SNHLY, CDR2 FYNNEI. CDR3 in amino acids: CASSERGLAVWDRYEQYF. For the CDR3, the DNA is TGTGCCAGCAGTGAACGTGGACTAGCAGTGTGGGATAGGTACGAGCAGTACTTC.

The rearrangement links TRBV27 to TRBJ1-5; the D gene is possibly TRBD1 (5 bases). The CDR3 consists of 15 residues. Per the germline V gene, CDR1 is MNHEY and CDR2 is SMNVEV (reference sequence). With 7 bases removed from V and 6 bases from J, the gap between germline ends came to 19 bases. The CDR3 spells CASTNIRDPGQPQHF. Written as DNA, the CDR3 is TGTGCCAGCACCAATATCAGGGATCCGGGTCAGCCCCAGCATTTT.